A selection of T cell receptor beta chains follows, all from one sample in a study of blood T cells in healthy people across ages. TCRdb itself ran the 5' RACE reads through MiXCR, one entry per CDR3 protein. The table includes hundreds of thousands of distinct CDR3 sequences, about 30% detected once. What was sequenced was blood. The receptor set was obtained from a woman aged 80 or over in good health. Both conserved end residues are part of each CDR3. The D gene is left open where the match is weak. The size field is filled for only some rows; it gives once, few, many or a size class.

abundance,v_gene,d_gene,j_gene,CDR3aa,CDR3nt
few,TRBV18,-,TRBJ1-2,CASSPPRPNYGYTF,TGTGCCAGCTCACCACCGAGGCCGAACTATGGCTACACCTTC
-,TRBV7-9,-,TRBJ2-3,CASSLARLATDTQYF,TGTGCCAGCAGCTTAGCGCGGCTAGCGACAGATACGCAGTATTTT
many,TRBV7-2,-,TRBJ2-7,CASSFSGRSSTYEQYF,TGTGCCAGCAGCTTCTCGGGACGCTCATCGACCTACGAGCAGTACTTC
many,TRBV20-1,-,TRBJ2-1,CSASDHEQFF,TGCAGTGCTAGCGATCATGAGCAGTTCTTC
-,TRBV6-2/TRBV6-3,TRBD2,TRBJ2-1,CASSFPGGRYEQFF,TGTGCCAGCAGTTTTCCGGGAGGCAGATATGAGCAGTTCTTC
-,TRBV20-1,-,TRBJ1-1,CSAGSPLAEAFF,TGCAGTGCTGGGTCCCCCCTAGCTGAAGCTTTCTTT
few,TRBV30,TRBD1,TRBJ1-5,CAWSVYGQGNQPQHF,TGTGCCTGGAGTGTATATGGACAGGGAAATCAGCCCCAGCATTTT
-,TRBV7-9,TRBD1,TRBJ1-1,CASSDRGRGTEAFF,TGTGCCAGCAGCGACAGGGGGCGCGGCACTGAAGCTTTCTTT
-,TRBV7-2,TRBD1,TRBJ1-2,CASSLGGQGSNYGYTF,TGTGCCAGCAGCTTAGGGGGACAGGGAAGTAACTATGGCTACACCTTC
few,TRBV7-8,-,TRBJ1-5,CASSFRRGHQPQHF,TGTGCCAGCAGCTTTCGCAGGGGTCATCAGCCCCAGCATTTT
-,TRBV20-1,-,TRBJ2-3,CSARSGGRGIAQYF,TGCAGTGCTAGGTCCGGGGGGCGTGGGATTGCGCAGTATTTT
-,TRBV7-2,-,TRBJ2-3,CASSLDGPRTDTQYF,TGTGCCAGCAGCTTAGACGGGCCTCGCACAGATACGCAGTATTTT
many,TRBV7-9,-,TRBJ2-2,CASSSAGFEGTGELFF,TGTGCCAGCAGCTCGGCCGGGTTCGAGGGCACCGGGGAGCTGTTTTTT
-,TRBV5-1,-,TRBJ2-3,CASSQSSSTDTQYF,TGCGCCAGCAGCCAGAGCTCCAGCACAGATACGCAGTATTTT
many,TRBV20-1,-,TRBJ1-2,CSASPAGALGYTF,TGCAGTGCTAGCCCGGCAGGGGCGCTTGGCTACACCTTC
few,TRBV6-1,-,TRBJ1-5,CASSETARNQPQHF,TGTGCCAGCAGTGAAACGGCAAGAAATCAGCCCCAGCATTTT
-,TRBV5-1,-,TRBJ2-7,CASSLDRYTGNEQYF,TGCGCCAGCAGCTTAGACAGATATACGGGCAATGAGCAGTACTTC